The 9 T cell receptor beta chains below come from one sample, sequenced in a study of blood T cell repertoires in COVID-19. Produced via immunoSEQ multiplex PCR; TCRdb's table is partial and in-frame only. The sample shows some 160,000 clones, more than 70% of them seen only once. Sequencing input: peripheral blood. These receptors came from a man aged 50-60 years who had recovered from COVID-19.

The rearrangement links TRBV24-1 to TRBJ2-3; 9 positions match TRBD2. CDR3 length: 15 amino acids. The germline V gene has CDR1 KGHDR and CDR2 SFDVKD. V trimming: 5 bases; J trimming: 0 bases; junction bases outside the gene matches: 2. Here the CDR3 DNA reads TGTGCCACCAGTGGAGCGGGGGGCAGCACAGATACGCAGTATTTT. Translating it yields CATSGAGGSTDTQYF.

The V call is TRBV28, the J call TRBJ1-2; 11 nucleotides align to TRBD1. V trimming: 6 bases; J trimming: 8 bases; junction bases outside the gene matches: 8. Germline V CDR1 and CDR2: MDHEN, SYDVKM. The CDR3 covers 14 residues. This CDR3 reads CASRGTGGSGGYTF. The DNA for the CDR3 is TGTGCCAGCAGGGGGACAGGGGGTTCAGGCGGCTACACCTTC.

The chain combines TRBV7-3 with TRBJ2-1, with unresolved D. Germline CDR1 and CDR2: SGHTA and FQGTGA. V was shortened by 1 base and J by 5 bases, with 6 bases between the two germline ends. CDR3 size: 13 residues. This CDR3 is CASSLRLDNEQFF. The CDR3 DNA sequence: TGTGCCAGCAGCTTAAGGCTGGACAATGAGCAGTTCTTC.

In this sample, this clone turned up once. V and J are TRBV14 and TRBJ2-5; maybe TRBD1 (5 bases). Looked up from germline, CDR1 is SGHDN and CDR2 is FVKESK. With 4 bases removed from V and 5 bases from J, the gap between germline ends came to 17 bases. The CDR3 sequence is 15 residues long. DNA for the CDR3: TGTGCCAGCAGCCGATGGACACCCGCCGGGGAGACCCAGTACTTC. It codes for CASSRWTPAGETQYF.

The V and J genes are TRBV15 and TRBJ1-5; 10 nucleotides match TRBD1. This CDR3 is built from 17 residues. Losses at the gene ends were 0 bases for V and 6 bases for J; bases not matched to a gene: 8. CDR1 LNHNV and CDR2 YYDKDF come from the germline V gene (reference sequence). The CDR3 is CATSRDPPTGGRQPQHF. The CDR3 nucleotides are TGTGCCACCAGCAGAGATCCCCCGACAGGGGGCCGTCAGCCCCAGCATTTT.

The rearrangement joins TRBV28 to TRBJ2-7; TRBD1 matches at 9 bases. The trim removed 5 bases at V and 1 base at J, leaving 3 bases unmatched. The CDR3 has 14 residues. The germline V gene encodes CDR1 MDHEN and CDR2 SYDVKM. The CDR3 is CASSVGQGSYEQYF. CDR3 DNA: TGTGCCAGCAGTGTGGGACAGGGATCCTACGAGCAGTACTTC.

This rearrangement joins TRBV14 to TRBJ2-5, with a weak D call TRBD1 (6 bases). V was pared by 0 bases and J by 5 bases, with 13 bases between. The CDR3 has 15 residues. The germline V gene encodes CDR1 SGHDN and CDR2 FVKESK. The CDR3 protein is CASSQERTGWETQYF. The DNA of the CDR3 is TGTGCCAGCAGCCAAGAGAGAACAGGGTGGGAGACCCAGTACTTC.

The chain has TRBV28 and TRBJ2-5, with 10 bases aligning to TRBD1. This CDR3 is built from 16 residues. Germline lookup yields CDR1 MDHEN and CDR2 SYDVKM. J gave up 1 base and V 3 bases, and 5 bases lay outside the gene matches. Here the CDR3 reads CASSLYGTGVQETQYF. CDR3 nucleotides: TGTGCCAGCAGTTTGTACGGGACAGGGGTCCAAGAGACCCAGTACTTC.

The chain joins TRBV5-1 to TRBJ2-3; D call uncertain. With 1 base removed from V and 3 bases from J, the gap between germline ends came to 3 bases. The germline gives CDR1 SGHRS, CDR2 YFSETQ. CDR3 length equals 12 residues. As DNA, the CDR3 is TGCGCCAGCAGCTTGTTAACAGATACGCAGTATTTT. Amino acid sequence: CASSLLTDTQYF.